One sample yielded the 15 T cell receptor beta chains listed below, sequenced in a study of blood T cell repertoires in COVID-19. TCRdb keeps only in-frame clones here, not all; method: immunoSEQ multiplex PCR. This sample has roughly 230,000 clones; approximately 86% occur once, and the top ten carry more than 5.5%. What was sequenced was peripheral blood. These receptors were collected from a human donor in a cohort sampled during active COVID-19.

This chain links TRBV28 with TRBJ2-7; the match to TRBD1 covers 8 bases. V dropped 7 bases and J dropped 5; count of bases not matched to a gene: 7. The CDR3 length is 13 residues. Germline-derived CDR1 and CDR2 are MDHEN and SYDVKM. The CDR3 nucleotides are TGTGCCAGCACGGACAGGGCCCCCCACGAGCAGTACTTC. Amino acid sequence: CASTDRAPHEQYF.

The chain joins TRBV19 to TRBJ1-1, with D possibly matching TRBD1 (6 bases). The CDR3 is made up of 15 amino acids. V lost 7 bases and J 0 bases, leaving 15 bases between the germline ends. The germline V gene encodes CDR1 LNHDA and CDR2 SQIVND (reference sequence). The CDR3 coding sequence is TGTGCCAGTACCGAAGAGGGGGGGCTGAACACTGAAGCTTTCTTT. Protein: CASTEEGGLNTEAFF. The full variable domain, its missing parts supplied by reference TRBV19 and TRBJ1-1, is DGGITQSPKYLFRKEGQNVTLSCEQNLNHDAMYWYRQDPGQGLRLIYYSQIVNDFQKGDIAEGYSVSREKKESFPLTVTSAQKNPTAFYLCASTEEGGLNTEAFFGQGTRLTVV.

The genes are TRBV2 and TRBJ1-1; no definite D call. This CDR3 is built from 12 residues. Germline V gives CDR1 SNHLY, CDR2 FYNNEI. The V end lost 3 bases, the J end lost 8 bases, and 10 bases lay between the germline ends. The CDR3 DNA reads as TGTGCCAGCAGTGAGGGTTTCAGGGAAGCTTTCTTT. It translates to CASSEGFREAFF.

In its sample, this clone was seen many times. The chain has TRBV9 and TRBJ2-7; D is possibly TRBD2 (7 bases). CDR1 is SGDLS, CDR2 YYNGEE, per germline. The V end was cut by 2 bases, the J end by 0 bases, with 15 bases between. The CDR3 length is 16 residues. The CDR3 sequence is CASSVGGTFVSYEQYF. DNA for the CDR3: TGTGCCAGCAGCGTCGGGGGGACATTCGTCTCCTACGAGCAGTACTTC.

The chain recombines TRBV3-1 (or the pseudogene TRBV3-2) with TRBJ2-7; TRBD2 aligns across 7 bases. The germline V gene has CDR1 LGHDT and CDR2 YNNKEL (reference sequence). V lost 6 bases and J lost 4; bases outside the gene matches: 6. This CDR3 has 13 residues. The CDR3 is CASRYSGKYEQYF. CDR3 nucleotide sequence: TGTGCCAGCAGATACAGCGGGAAGTACGAGCAGTACTTC.

V and J are TRBV19 and TRBJ2-2, with D perhaps TRBD2 (6 bases). Deletions cut 8 bases from V and 2 bases from J, with 12 bases between. CDR3 length equals 14 residues. CDR1 LNHDA and CDR2 SQIVND come from the germline V gene (reference sequence). Here the CDR3 reads CASGRGINTGELFF. DNA of the CDR3: TGTGCCAGTGGTCGGGGGATTAACACCGGGGAGCTGTTTTTT.

The chain carries TRBV3-1 (or the pseudogene TRBV3-2) and TRBJ2-2; 11 positions agree with TRBD2. V gave up 1 base and J gave up 3 bases; unmatched junction bases: 7. Germline CDR1 and CDR2: LGHDT and YNNKEL (reference sequence). CDR3 length equals 18 residues. CDR3 protein: CASSQAGTSGSHTGELFF. The CDR3 DNA is TGTGCCAGCAGCCAAGCCGGGACTAGCGGTAGCCACACCGGGGAGCTGTTTTTT.

In nucleotides, the CDR3 is TGTGCCATCAGGACAGTGTCGTCGGACACCGGGGAGCTGTTTTTT. Its translation is CAIRTVSSDTGELFF. The gene calls are TRBV10-3 and TRBJ2-2; perhaps TRBD1 as D (5 bases). The CDR3 is made up of 15 amino acids. The germline V gene has CDR1 ENHRY and CDR2 SYGVKD. V dropped 6 bases and J dropped 3 bases, with 14 bases sitting between them.

The chain joins TRBV9 to TRBJ2-5, with 10 nucleotides matching TRBD2. V shed 5 bases and J 5 bases; nucleotides not matched to a gene: 12. CDR3 length equals 16 residues. Germline V gene lookup returns CDR1 SGDLS and CDR2 YYNGEE. In nucleotides, the CDR3 is TGTGCCAGCAGTCGCGGACTAGCGGCTAAAGGGGAGACCCAGTACTTC. This translates into CASSRGLAAKGETQYF.

This chain links TRBV5-1 with TRBJ1-2, with D maybe TRBD1 (6 bases). Germline CDR1 is SGHRS and CDR2 is YFSETQ. The CDR3 is made up of 16 amino acids. Trimming pared 2 bases from V and 4 bases from J, leaving 18 bases between. This chain's CDR3 is CASSFRTVMTLYGYTF. The CDR3 bases are TGCGCCAGCAGCTTTCGGACAGTAATGACTCTCTATGGCTACACCTTC.

CDR3 DNA: TGTGCCAGCAGTCCACCCGGGGGGGCCAAAAACATTCAGTACTTC. Amino acid sequence: CASSPPGGAKNIQYF. This chain connects TRBV28 to TRBJ2-4, with 7 bases fitting TRBD2. Trimming cost V 5 bases and J 1 base; bases outside gene matches: 5. The CDR3 has 15 residues. Germline CDR1 and CDR2: MDHEN and SYDVKM.

The chain links TRBV28 to TRBJ2-3, with a weak D call TRBD1 (6 bases). The V gene's germline CDR1 is MDHEN and CDR2 SYDVKM. This CDR3 comprises 15 residues. Trimming pared 8 bases from V and 1 base from J, leaving 16 bases between. The CDR3 protein is CASFQTGPGTDTQYF. For the CDR3, the DNA is TGTGCCAGCTTCCAGACAGGTCCGGGCACAGATACGCAGTATTTT. The whole variable domain, filled in from reference TRBV28 and TRBJ2-3, reads DVKVTQSSRYLVKRTGEKVFLECVQDMDHENMFWYRQDPGLGLRLIYFSYDVKMKEKGDIPEGYSVSREKKERFSLILESASTNQTSMYLCASFQTGPGTDTQYFGPGTRLTVL.

This clone was seen repeatedly, ten times or more. The V call is TRBV2, the J call TRBJ2-7, with TRBD1 matching 11 bases. Germline loops: CDR1 SNHLY, CDR2 FYNNEI. The CDR3 has 14 residues. V shed 8 bases, J shed 6 bases, and the junction held 9 bases outside the gene matches. This CDR3 is CASFLGDRGGEQYF. The CDR3 DNA sequence: TGTGCCAGCTTCCTGGGGGACAGGGGGGGCGAGCAGTACTTC.

CDR3 nucleotides: TGTGCCAGCAGCTTGGGGCTCGAGGAGGTGCAGTACTTC. Its translation: CASSLGLEEVQYF. The chain has TRBV5-4 and TRBJ2-7; a weak D match, TRBD2 (5 bases). The germline V gene encodes CDR1 SGHNT and CDR2 YYREEE (reference sequence). V lost 0 bases to trimming and J lost 9 bases, with 13 bases between them. This CDR3 is built from 13 residues.

V usage is TRBV19 and J usage is TRBJ1-5; 10 bases match TRBD1. The length of the CDR3 is 16 residues. J gave up 3 bases and V 6 bases, and 8 bases lay outside the gene matches. Germline V gene data show CDR1 as LNHDA and CDR2 as SQIVND (reference sequence). In nucleotides, the CDR3 is TGTGCCAGTAGCGAACGGACAGGGGGGTTCAATCAGCCCCAGCATTTT. This sequence encodes CASSERTGGFNQPQHF.